This is a list of T cell receptor beta chains from one sample in a study of T cells expressing NK-cell markers. Following a re-call of the 5' RACE reads, TCRdb has one entry per CDR3 protein and lacks DNA. This sample's table reports some 410,000 distinct CDR3 sequences. Sequencing was performed on blood T cells: a sorted CD56 or NKG2C T cell subset, CD4+ or CD8+ T cells, or bulk PBMC T cells (not recorded which). Source of these receptors: a woman between 18 and 75 years old in good health. The CDR3 runs from the conserved cysteine through the conserved F or W.

V gene	J gene	CDR3 protein
TRBV23-1	TRBJ2-1	CASSHQPPFGNEQFF
TRBV5-1	TRBJ1-1	CASSPTQGALKTEAFF
TRBV6-5	TRBJ2-2	CASSWVAGELFF
TRBV7-9	TRBJ2-3	CASSGRDGTDTQYF
TRBV18	TRBJ2-7	CASSPPSGVGYEQYF
TRBV6-1	TRBJ2-2	CASRGSGRTGELFF
TRBV6-2/TRBV6-3	TRBJ1-1	CASRKLGGTEAFF
TRBV18	TRBJ2-5	CASRGGSQETQYF
TRBV6-1	TRBJ1-2	CASSEGFSYGYTF
TRBV6-1	TRBJ2-7	CASSVSGAGDEQYF
TRBV7-3	TRBJ2-3	CASSPKASSTDTQYF
TRBV7-2	TRBJ2-3	CASSSLIAGGRGDTQYF
TRBV7-2	TRBJ2-1	CASSLVLGGNEQFF
TRBV9	TRBJ2-3	CASSVGGGEGADTQYF
TRBV4-1	TRBJ1-5	CASSQGGVTGQPQHF
TRBV12-3/TRBV12-4	TRBJ1-3	CASSLWNSGNTIYF
TRBV9	TRBJ2-1	CASSVTAGPSYNEQFF
TRBV25-1	TRBJ1-2	CASRQDYYGYTF
TRBV29-1	TRBJ1-1	CSVVRNTEAFF
TRBV3-1	TRBJ1-5	CASSQRTVSNQPQHF
TRBV11-2	TRBJ2-5	CASSLMGGGETQYF
TRBV5-4	TRBJ1-2	CASSPQVGRDGYTF
TRBV20-1	TRBJ2-1	CSAPLAGGPYNEQFF
TRBV28	TRBJ2-1	CASSRLAGGSSSYNEQFF
TRBV3-1	TRBJ2-7	CASSQLAGVGEQYF
TRBV28	TRBJ2-3	CASSLPRELRTDTQYF
TRBV21-1	TRBJ2-5	CASSKNSGQGEGETQYF
TRBV6-5	TRBJ1-1	CASSYVDGTEAFF
TRBV6-1	TRBJ1-5	CASSDIYGTARNQPQHF
TRBV5-6	TRBJ2-5	CASSLEAIGSQETQYF
TRBV20-1	TRBJ2-5	CSARPQETQYF
TRBV20-1	TRBJ2-6	CSARELGQPFSGANVLTF
TRBV6-1	TRBJ2-4	CASKSRGGKNIQYF
TRBV2	TRBJ1-4	CASTRGLATNEKLFF
TRBV5-1	TRBJ2-3	CASSSGDTDTQYF
TRBV7-3	TRBJ2-3	CASSPETSGTSTDTQYF
TRBV29-1	TRBJ2-7	CSVSPDSYEQYF
TRBV6-5	TRBJ2-2	CASSYSGRSTGELFF
TRBV19	TRBJ2-5	CASSHLPGSGETQYF
TRBV5-1	TRBJ2-3	CASSSGGAGDTQYF
TRBV6-2/TRBV6-3	TRBJ1-5	CASEKGAYSNQPQHF
TRBV7-9	TRBJ1-4	CASSLNPGLNEKLFF
TRBV20-1	TRBJ2-1	CSARDLPGGRYNEQFF
TRBV4-2	TRBJ2-1	CASSQTRGAGNNEQFF
TRBV19	TRBJ1-1	CASSMSAGNTEAFF
TRBV7-2	TRBJ1-1	CASSVLLHDTEAFF
TRBV7-3	TRBJ1-1	CASSLKGINTEAFF
TRBV14	TRBJ1-1	CASSQDLGDLDTEAFF
TRBV20-1	TRBJ2-1	CSATNGGDANEQFF
TRBV7-2	TRBJ2-3	CAIRKAGGPLGVQYF
TRBV20-1	TRBJ2-7	CSAQGQGAYEQYF
TRBV11-2	TRBJ2-3	CASSASLASDTQYF